This T cell receptor beta chain was captured by sequencing in a study of radiation and T cells in renal cell carcinoma. Study-level results: Without pretreatment biopsies, baseline tumor clonotype presence was undetermined. In blood, top tumor clones expanded by 2 weeks, shrinking by 4.

Time point meaning: blood 2 weeks post-SBRT. As for treatment: 15 Gy SBRT to primary tumor, nephrectomy 4 weeks later. The V end was cut by 7 bases, the J end by 0 bases, with 13 bases between. The CDR3 spans 14 residues. Germline loops: CDR1 WSHSY, CDR2 SAAADI. This clone was observed at least ten times. Its antigen is unknown. This table comes from immunoSEQ multiplex PCR, and its TCRdb copy is limited to in-frame clones, with some not included. The sample holds 150,000 to 190,000 clones; roughly 90% are singletons and the top ten take roughly 13%. The J gene is TRBJ2-7, the V gene TRBV10-2; D is unresolved. This receptor was taken from a woman aged 50 to 65 with renal cell carcinoma. This specimen was blood, taken from a patient whose treatment included radiotherapy and nephrectomy. CDR3 region: CASTVTLYSYEQYF. The CDR3 coding sequence is TGCGCCAGCACCGTGACACTCTACTCCTACGAGCAGTACTTC.